A single sample is the source of the 14 T cell receptor beta chains below, sequenced in a study of blood T cell repertoires in COVID-19. Repertoires were generated with immunoSEQ multiplex PCR, while TCRdb's copy carries only in-frame clones and drops some. This table has roughly 60,000 clones, about 82% appearing once. The specimen was peripheral blood. The receptors were sampled from a human donor in a cohort sampled during active COVID-19.

This clone was observed once. The V gene is TRBV18, the J gene TRBJ2-6; 9 bases line up with TRBD1. The CDR3 sequence is 17 residues long. Germline trimming cut 5 bases from V and 0 bases from J; bases unmatched to any gene: 5. CDR1 KGHSH and CDR2 LQKENI come from the germline V gene. The CDR3 reads CASSKTGGGSGANVLTF. The CDR3 region has the DNA TGTGCCAGCTCAAAGACAGGGGGGGGCTCTGGGGCCAACGTCCTGACTTTC.

This chain uses TRBV4-1 with TRBJ1-5, with TRBD1 as a possible D gene (6 bases). The V gene's germline CDR1 is MGHRA and CDR2 YSYEKL. The ends were cut back, 4 bases at V and 7 bases at J, with 20 bases in the middle. The CDR3 has 16 residues. This CDR3 reads CASSLGAGVDKQPQHF. The CDR3, as DNA: TGCGCCAGCAGCCTAGGGGCAGGGGTTGACAAACAGCCCCAGCATTTT.

This clone was observed a handful of times. The gene calls are TRBV7-2 and TRBJ2-3, with 7 bases matching TRBD1. Unmatched junction bases numbered 5, after V lost 5 bases and J lost 0 bases. Germline V CDR1 and CDR2: SGHTA, FQGNSA. CDR3 length: 15 amino acids. In nucleotides, the CDR3 is TGTGCCAGCAGCCGGGACAGCGTCAGCACAGATACGCAGTATTTT. Amino acid sequence: CASSRDSVSTDTQYF.

The chain is built from TRBV4-1 and TRBJ2-1, with D possibly being TRBD2 (6 bases). CDR3 length equals 16 residues. V was trimmed by 0 bases and J by 1 base, leaving 10 bases between them. From germline, CDR1 is MGHRA and CDR2 YSYEKL. For the CDR3, the DNA is TGCGCCAGCAGCCAAGATCTCCGGGGGTCCTACAATGAGCAGTTCTTC. Translating gives CASSQDLRGSYNEQFF.

This chain links TRBV9 with TRBJ1-2; 11 bases map to TRBD1. The germline V gene encodes CDR1 SGDLS and CDR2 YYNGEE. The CDR3 is made up of 16 amino acids. V lost 2 bases to trimming and J lost 4 bases; unmatched junction nucleotides: 7. CDR3 DNA sequence: TGTGCCAGCAGCGTTAACCGGGACAGGGGGGTCTATGGCTACACCTTC. Protein sequence: CASSVNRDRGVYGYTF.

The sample holds one count of this clone. The chain links TRBV4-3 to TRBJ1-4, with a weak D call TRBD1 (5 bases). Germline V CDR1 and CDR2: LGHNA, YSLEER. The length of the CDR3 is 15 residues. Between the trimmed V and J ends, which lost 5 bases and 4 bases, there was a span of 14 bases. The CDR3 region has the DNA TGCGCCAGCAGCGCATTCAGGGTCGGTAATGAAAAACTGTTTTTT. Translated: CASSAFRVGNEKLFF.

CDR3 region: CASSPRLSGGNTEAFF. CDR3 coding DNA: TGTGCCAGCAGCCCCAGATTGTCAGGGGGGAACACTGAAGCTTTCTTT. This sequence joins TRBV25-1 and TRBJ1-1; 7 nucleotides align to TRBD1. This CDR3 contains 16 residues. Germline loops: CDR1 MGHDK, CDR2 SYGVNS. Trimming removed 6 bases from V and 1 base from J; junction bases left unmatched: 11.

The V and J genes are TRBV29-1 and TRBJ2-5; TRBD2 aligns across 8 bases. The CDR3 contains 16 residues. CDR1 SQVTM and CDR2 ANQGSEA come from the germline V gene. The V gene end was trimmed by 4 bases and the J gene end by 0 bases; junction bases not matched to a gene: 10. The CDR3 sequence: CSVAGTSGDYQETQYF. The CDR3 bases are TGCAGCGTTGCGGGTACTAGCGGAGACTACCAAGAGACCCAGTACTTC.

This chain links TRBV7-2 with TRBJ1-2, with 7 bases that match TRBD1. V gave up 1 base and J gave up 4 bases; unmatched junction bases: 12. The germline V gene has CDR1 SGHTA and CDR2 FQGNSA. The CDR3 has 17 amino acids. CDR3: CASSLDRGRGAGYGYTF. CDR3 sequence (DNA): TGTGCCAGCAGCTTAGACCGTGGCAGGGGGGCCGGCTATGGCTACACCTTC.

V is TRBV6-5 and J is TRBJ1-1; D possibly corresponds to TRBD1 (5 bases). The CDR3 consists of 12 residues. Per germline, CDR1 MNHEY and CDR2 SVGAGI. The V end was cut by 4 bases, the J end by 7 bases, with 10 bases between. The CDR3 DNA is TGTGCCAGCAGTTCCGGACAAAATGAAGCTTTCTTT. It yields the protein CASSSGQNEAFF.

The rearrangement links TRBV4-1 to TRBJ2-1; 8 bases line up with TRBD2. The J segment lost 15 bases and the V segment lost 0 bases, leaving 16 bases of the junction unmatched. The CDR3 is made up of 16 amino acids. Germline V CDR1 and CDR2: MGHRA, YSYEKL. The CDR3 here is CASSQDSGTRNNRPFF. In DNA form, the CDR3 reads TGCGCCAGCAGCCAAGATAGCGGGACTAGAAATAATCGTCCGTTCTTC.

The J gene is TRBJ2-7, the V gene TRBV28; 7 nucleotides match TRBD2. Trimming removed 7 bases from V and 3 bases from J; junction bases left unmatched: 3. The CDR3 runs to 12 residues. Per germline, CDR1 MDHEN and CDR2 SYDVKM. Here the CDR3 reads CASTGEGYEQYF. The CDR3 region has the DNA TGTGCCAGCACCGGGGAGGGCTACGAGCAGTACTTC.

The chain is built from TRBV6-4 and TRBJ2-2, with 9 bases matching TRBD2. The CDR3 extends over 16 amino acids. Germline V CDR1 and CDR2: MRHNA, SNTAGT. Trimming took 5 bases from V and 4 from J; bases not matched to a gene: 8. The CDR3 loop is CASSKIAGDLTGELFF. As DNA, the CDR3 is TGTGCCAGCAGTAAGATAGCGGGAGACCTCACCGGGGAGCTGTTTTTT.

This chain joins TRBV6-5 and TRBJ1-1; 7 bases align to TRBD1. Germline loops: CDR1 MNHEY, CDR2 SVGAGI. Trimming cost V 6 bases and J 0 bases; bases outside gene matches: 7. CDR3 length: 15 residues. The CDR3 loop is CASSLKTGVNTEAFF. The DNA of the CDR3 is TGTGCCAGCAGCCTTAAAACAGGGGTGAACACTGAAGCTTTCTTT.